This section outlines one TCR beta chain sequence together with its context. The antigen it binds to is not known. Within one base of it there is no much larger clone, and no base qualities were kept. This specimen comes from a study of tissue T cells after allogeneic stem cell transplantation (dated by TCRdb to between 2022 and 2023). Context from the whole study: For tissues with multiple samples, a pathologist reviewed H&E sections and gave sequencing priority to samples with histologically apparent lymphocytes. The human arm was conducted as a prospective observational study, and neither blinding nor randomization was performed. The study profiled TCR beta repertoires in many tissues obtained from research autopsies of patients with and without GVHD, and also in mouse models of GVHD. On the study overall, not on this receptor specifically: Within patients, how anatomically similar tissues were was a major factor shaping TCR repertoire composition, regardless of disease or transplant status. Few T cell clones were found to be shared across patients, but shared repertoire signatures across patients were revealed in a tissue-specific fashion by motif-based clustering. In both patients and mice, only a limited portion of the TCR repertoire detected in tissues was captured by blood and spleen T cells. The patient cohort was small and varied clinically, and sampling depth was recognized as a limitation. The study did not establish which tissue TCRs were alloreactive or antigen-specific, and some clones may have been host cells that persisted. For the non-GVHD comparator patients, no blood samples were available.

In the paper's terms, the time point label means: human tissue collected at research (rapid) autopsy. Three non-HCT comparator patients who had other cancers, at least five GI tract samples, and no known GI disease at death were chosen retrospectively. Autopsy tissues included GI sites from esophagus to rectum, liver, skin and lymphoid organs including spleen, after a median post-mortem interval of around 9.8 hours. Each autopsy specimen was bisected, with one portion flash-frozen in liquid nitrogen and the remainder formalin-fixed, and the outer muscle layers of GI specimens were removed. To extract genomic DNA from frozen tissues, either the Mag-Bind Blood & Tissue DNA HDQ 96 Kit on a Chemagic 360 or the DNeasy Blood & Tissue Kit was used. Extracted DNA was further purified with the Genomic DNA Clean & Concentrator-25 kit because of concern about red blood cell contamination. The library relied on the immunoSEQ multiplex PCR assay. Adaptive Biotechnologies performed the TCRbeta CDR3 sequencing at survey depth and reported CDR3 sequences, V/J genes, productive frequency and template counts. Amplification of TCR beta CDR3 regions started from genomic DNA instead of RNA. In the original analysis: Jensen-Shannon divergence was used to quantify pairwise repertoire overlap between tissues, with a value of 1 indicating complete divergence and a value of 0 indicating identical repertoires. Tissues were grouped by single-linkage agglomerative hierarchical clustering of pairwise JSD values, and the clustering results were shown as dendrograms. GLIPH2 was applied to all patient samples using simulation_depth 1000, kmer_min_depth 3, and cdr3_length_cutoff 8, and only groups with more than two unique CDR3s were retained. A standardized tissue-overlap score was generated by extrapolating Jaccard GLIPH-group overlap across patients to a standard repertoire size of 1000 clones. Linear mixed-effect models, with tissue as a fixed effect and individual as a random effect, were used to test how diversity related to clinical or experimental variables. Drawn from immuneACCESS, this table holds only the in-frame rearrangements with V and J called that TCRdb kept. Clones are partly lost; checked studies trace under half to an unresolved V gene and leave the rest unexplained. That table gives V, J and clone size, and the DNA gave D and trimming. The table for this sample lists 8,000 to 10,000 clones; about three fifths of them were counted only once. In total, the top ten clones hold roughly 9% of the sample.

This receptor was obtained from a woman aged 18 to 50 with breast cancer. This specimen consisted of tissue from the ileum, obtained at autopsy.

Here is the DNA: TGCGCCAGCAGCCAAAGAGGACAGGGGTTGATTTATGGCTACACCTTC. It encodes CASSQRGQGLIYGYTF. The chain is assembled from TRBV4-3 and TRBJ1-2; TRBD1 fits 9 bases in the junction. Compared with germline, V lacks 2 bases and J lacks 5 bases; bases without a gene match: 9. CDR1 and CDR2 were assigned from the germline V gene as LGHNA and YSLEER. The CDR3, cysteine through phenylalanine, is 16 amino acids long. Only the CDR3 region is kept as DNA, spanning 48 bases read in frame from base 1.